The rows below give T cell receptor beta chains drawn from one sample of a study of blood T cell repertoires in COVID-19. The repertoire was sequenced with immunoSEQ multiplex PCR; TCRdb's copy has only in-frame clones and lacks some. Of about 130,000 clones listed, 90% were seen once; the top ten hold 3.5% to 5%. The sequenced sample was peripheral blood. The receptors originated from a man in his fifties or sixties with COVID-19, enrolled during active disease. CDR3s include the opening cysteine and the closing phenylalanine or tryptophan. The order of the fields is V gene, J gene, clone size, D gene, CDR3 DNA, CDR3 protein. D genes are given only for firm matches. The size of a clone is reported for some rows only, either as once, few or many, or as a class for expanded clones.

V: TRBV7-2; J: TRBJ1-5; size: -; D: -; DNA: TGTGCCAGCAGCTTAGTTAGGGGGAATCAGCCCCAGCATTTT; CDR3: CASSLVRGNQPQHF
V: TRBV11-2; J: TRBJ1-6; size: -; D: -; DNA: TGTGCCAGCAGCTTAGCCGGCGCGGGAGAGAATTCACCCCTCCACTTT; CDR3: CASSLAGAGENSPLHF
V: TRBV7-2; J: TRBJ1-1; size: -; D: TRBD1; DNA: TGTGCCAGCAGCCCGGGACAGCTTCAGACTGAAGCTTTCTTT; CDR3: CASSPGQLQTEAFF
V: TRBV27; J: TRBJ2-1; size: -; D: -; DNA: TGTGCCAGCAGCCGGATTCGACAGTTTGGGGATGAGCAGTTCTTC; CDR3: CASSRIRQFGDEQFF
V: TRBV2; J: TRBJ1-2; size: -; D: -; DNA: TGTGCCAGCAACTCCAACTATGGCTACACCTTC; CDR3: CASNSNYGYTF
V: TRBV7-2; J: TRBJ1-1; size: -; D: -; DNA: TGTGCCAGCAGCTCCGAGTCTGGGAACACTGAAGCTTTCTTT; CDR3: CASSSESGNTEAFF
V: TRBV5-6; J: TRBJ2-7; size: -; D: -; DNA: TGTGCCGGCAGCTTTGGGAGAAACTCCTACGAGCAGTACTTC; CDR3: CAGSFGRNSYEQYF
V: TRBV5-6; J: TRBJ2-7; size: few; D: -; DNA: TGTGCCAGCAGCATGACCCAGGGCTTCTACGAGCAGTACTTC; CDR3: CASSMTQGFYEQYF
V: TRBV6-6; J: TRBJ1-1; size: -; D: -; DNA: TGTGCCAGCAGTTACTCTTTTCCGTCGAACACTGAAGCTTTCTTT; CDR3: CASSYSFPSNTEAFF
V: TRBV3-1/TRBV3-2; J: TRBJ2-2; size: -; D: -; DNA: TGTGCCAGCAGCCAGGGCAGGGCAAACACCGGGGAGCTGTTTTTT; CDR3: CASSQGRANTGELFF
V: TRBV5-4; J: TRBJ2-2; size: few; D: TRBD2; DNA: TGTGCCAGCAGCCACGGGACTAGCGGAGTGAACACCGGGGAGCTGTTTTTT; CDR3: CASSHGTSGVNTGELFF
V: TRBV19; J: TRBJ2-7; size: -; D: TRBD1; DNA: TGTGCCAGTACCAGCGGGACAGGGGGTTACGAGCAGTACTTC; CDR3: CASTSGTGGYEQYF
V: TRBV19; J: TRBJ2-1; size: -; D: -; DNA: TGTGCCAGTAGTAAGAACAGGGAGAATGAGCAGTTCTTC; CDR3: CASSKNRENEQFF
V: TRBV10-1; J: TRBJ2-7; size: -; D: TRBD1; DNA: TGCGCCAGCTCGGGACAGGGGGCCCCCTACGAGCAGTACTTC; CDR3: CASSGQGAPYEQYF